This paragraph covers one T cell receptor (beta chain) sequence. This clone's antigen is unknown. No qualities accompany the bases; no much larger clone lies one base away. Donors were healthy HIV-negative adults with no recently reported acute infections or vaccinations. Every donor was a Caucasian adult residing in Nashville, Tennessee, USA. CD4+ T cells were enriched by magnetic negative selection; naive cells were then positively selected on CD45RA, and the negative fraction formed the memory subset. After blood collection by leukapheresis, PBMCs were isolated using Ficoll-Histopaque density gradient centrifugation and then cryopreserved in the vapor phase of liquid nitrogen. Analytical flow cytometry was used to check the purity and quantity of each magnetically sorted T cell population. Genomic DNA was isolated from every sorted fraction and measured by UV absorbance on a Nanodrop 2000c. Relative to germline, V is 1 base shorter and J is 1 base shorter, with 9 bases between their ends. Per the germline V gene, SGHTA is the CDR1 and FQGNSA is the CDR2. Including cysteine and phenylalanine, the CDR3 has 15 amino acids. This entry keeps only the CDR3 DNA: 45 bases, framed from base 1.

This specimen belongs to a study of shared clonotypes between healthy human individuals (TCRdb year 2020). Background for the entire study: The cohort included three men and two women between 18 and 49 years of age. For each donor, CD4 naive and CD4 memory were each run on three plates, CD8 naive on two plates, and CD8 memory on one plate. Between about 0.8 and 9 billion PBMCs per donor were obtained by leukapheresis. The study deeply sequenced blood TCR repertoires of about 5 healthy adults to estimate repertoire size and the extent of clonotype sharing between individuals. To increase sequencing depth and limit assay-specific biases, TCR repertoire library preparation and sequencing were carried out by different laboratories using diverse techniques. Study-level results and caveats: Higher generation probabilities were observed for clonotypes shared by all four sorted-subset donors than for non-shared clonotypes. About 5% of naive CD4, 3% to 3.5% of naive CD8, approximately 2.2% of memory CD4, and about 0.4% of memory CD8 clonotypes were shared across several donors. Sampling was restricted to blood, and TCR repertoires in tissues likely differ from the TCR repertoires found in blood. Because the study included a small number of donors, the genetic and exposure-history diversity represented was limited. Naive subsets generally had larger estimated clonotype richness than memory subsets did. Rarefaction of sorted-subset datasets indicated incomplete sequencing despite the large sequencing depth. Pairwise subsampling led to the expectation that sequencing depth would affect the degree of clonotype sharing among donors.

Using the deep immunoSEQ assay, multiplex PCR amplified TCR CDR3 regions from genomic DNA. Extracted genomic DNA from each cell subset was distributed evenly across all wells of several immunoSEQ 96-well plates, and each plate was treated as a replicate. Each replicate PCR for sorted subsets received about 220 ng genomic DNA, equal to tens of thousands of T cell genomes. Purified libraries were quantified with a Qubit 3.0 fluorometer, sized on a Bioanalyzer 2100, and re-quantified with the KAPA Library Quantification kit. Every immunoSEQ 96-well plate was sequenced on a separate single-read 150-cycle Illumina NextSeq 550 flow cell. As for the authors' bioinformatics: Because the immunoSEQ output held only junctional sequences and lacked quality scores, the filtering could not match the filtering applied to full-length reads. Sequences were annotated with PyIR, a Python wrapper for IgBLAST v1.9, and V/J genes and CDR3 were assigned using IMGT germline references. Reads with weak V/J assignments (E-value above 1e-6), missing CDR3, stop codons, out-of-frame junctions, or ambiguous translated residues were removed. V3J clonotypes were defined as sequences sharing the same inferred V gene, J gene, and CDR3 amino acid sequence. Percentage overlap between repertoires was calculated by dividing the number of shared unique clonotypes by the size of the smaller repertoire. RTK rarefaction, the Chao1 estimator, and Recon v2.1 estimates of unobserved clonotypes were used to assess repertoire richness. Generation probabilities were computed with OLGA for all TCRbeta clonotypes obtained by the gDNA method from several donors. TCRdb mirrors the immuneACCESS table, restricted to in-frame sequences. Some clones are absent from its copies; in checked studies, under half trace to an unresolved V gene, and the reason for the others is unknown. V and J calls plus clone size are reproduced from that table; the DNA served to infer D and trimming. The sample includes about 1.5 million clones, with around 97% observed a single time. The ten largest clones take up about 1% of the sample.

The rearrangement combines TRBV7-2 with TRBJ2-3; matching of 6 bases hints at TRBD1 as the D gene. The receptor was isolated from a man aged 25-40 years in good health. The sample was naive CD4+ T cells sorted from blood. This sample's cell subset or site label indicates: CD45RA+ positively selected. CDR3 reads: CASSLEGGGTDTQYF. The DNA sequence is given as TGTGCCAGCAGCTTAGAAGGGGGTGGCACAGATACGCAGTATTTT. Here the CDR3 is joined to the reference TRBV7-2 and TRBJ2-3 genes, and the full variable domain is: GAGVSQSPSNKVTEKGKDVELRCDPISGHTALYWYRQSLGQGLEFLIYFQGNSAPDKSGLPSDRFSAERTGGSVSTLTIQRTQQEDSAVYLCASSLEGGGTDTQYFGPGTRLTVL.